The 31 T cell receptor beta chains below were found in one sample sequenced in a study of cytomegalovirus exposure and HLA in healthy donors (dated by TCRdb to about 2017). Library construction relied on the immunoSEQ multiplex PCR assay. As stored in TCRdb, this immuneACCESS dataset retains in-frame rearrangements with V and J assigned. A fraction of the clones does not appear; measured against another copy, unresolved V genes explain less than half of the discrepancy, and the remainder lacks a known reason. For this sample the table gives around 120,000 clones, of which approximately 90% were detected only once. Around 1.9% of the sample goes to the ten largest clones. Sequencing input: PBMCs. These receptors were collected from a woman between 18 and 30 years old in good health and CMV-seronegative.

The chain combines TRBV5-4 with TRBJ2-2, with 8 bases that match TRBD1. The CDR3 contains 14 residues. J lost 7 bases, V lost 4 bases, and 6 bases had no gene match. Germline V CDR1 and CDR2: SGHNT, YYREEE (reference sequence). The CDR3 sequence is CASSPTGEGGELFF. The DNA of the CDR3 is TGTGCCAGCAGCCCGACAGGGGAAGGCGGGGAGCTGTTTTTT.

This clone has just one count. This rearrangement joins TRBV5-1 to TRBJ1-3; no reliable D call. The CDR3 contains 16 residues. V was trimmed by 0 bases and J by 0 bases, leaving 10 bases between them. Germline loops: CDR1 SGHRS, CDR2 YFSETQ. For the CDR3, the DNA is TGCGCCAGCAGCTTGGCGGGAGACTCCTCTGGAAACACCATATATTTT. This translates into CASSLAGDSSGNTIYF.

The chain employs TRBV6-5 and TRBJ1-2; 9 bases fit TRBD1. The J segment lost 7 bases and the V segment lost 8 bases, leaving 8 bases of the junction unmatched. The CDR3 covers 13 residues. The germline CDR1 and CDR2 sequences are MNHEY and SVGAGI. The CDR3 sequence is CASRPTGGIGYTF. For the CDR3, the DNA is TGTGCCAGCCGCCCGACAGGGGGAATTGGCTACACCTTC.

This chain uses TRBV28 with TRBJ2-7; 10 bases are a match to TRBD1. After removal of 5 bases from V and 7 bases from J, the junction contained 8 bases not matched to a gene. CDR1 is MDHEN and CDR2 is SYDVKM in the germline V gene. This CDR3 is 14 amino acids long. CDR3 bases: TGTGCCAGCAGTCCCCGGGACAGGGGTGGGGAGCAGTACTTC. This translates into CASSPRDRGGEQYF.

This chain uses TRBV5-1 with TRBJ2-7; 9 bases align to TRBD1. Looked up from germline, CDR1 is SGHRS and CDR2 is YFSETQ. The length of the CDR3 is 15 residues. V lost 4 bases and J lost 5; bases outside the gene matches: 10. The CDR3 loop reads CASSPIGTGIDEQYF. The CDR3 DNA follows: TGCGCCAGCAGCCCCATCGGGACAGGGATCGACGAGCAGTACTTC. Supplemented by reference TRBV5-1 and TRBJ2-7, the full variable domain reads KAGVTQTPRYLIKTRGQQVTLSCSPISGHRSVSWYQQTPGQGLQFLFEYFSETQRNKGNFPGRFSGRQFSNSRSEMNVSTLELGDSALYLCASSPIGTGIDEQYFGPGTRLTVT.

This chain uses TRBV7-2 with TRBJ2-1; 10 bases are a match to TRBD2. CDR3 length: 17 amino acids. V shed 0 bases, J shed 5 bases, and the junction held 7 bases outside the gene matches. Germline loops: CDR1 SGHTA, CDR2 FQGNSA. The CDR3 spells CASSLAAGLAGDNEQFF. The DNA for the CDR3 is TGTGCCAGCAGCTTAGCCGCCGGGCTAGCGGGGGACAATGAGCAGTTCTTC.

The CDR3 is CASSRGASYEQYF. CDR3 nucleotide sequence: TGTGCCAGTAGTCGGGGGGCCTCCTACGAGCAGTACTTC. V and J are TRBV19 and TRBJ2-7, with a weak D call TRBD2 (7 bases). The germline V and J ends were trimmed by 5 bases and 0 bases, with 8 bases remaining between them. Germline CDR1 reads LNHDA; CDR2 reads SQIVND (reference sequence). The CDR3 is 13 residues long.

Only one count was recorded for this clone. The rearrangement joins TRBV10-1 to TRBJ2-3, with 9 bases that match TRBD1. Germline values: CDR1 WNHNN, CDR2 SYGVQD (reference sequence). Trimming took 0 bases from V and 8 from J; bases not matched to a gene: 3. There are 14 residues in the CDR3. CDR3 in DNA: TGCGCCAGCAGTGAGTCGGGGGGACAGGGTACGCAGTATTTT. Amino acid sequence: CASSESGGQGTQYF.

The chain employs TRBV6-1 and TRBJ2-1, with 7 bases that match TRBD1. Losses at the gene ends were 6 bases for V and 4 bases for J; bases not matched to a gene: 12. The CDR3 spans 16 residues. CDR1 and CDR2 from the germline V gene are MNHNS and SASEGT. The CDR3 sequence: CASSEIQGSLYNEQFF. CDR3 bases: TGTGCCAGCAGCGAAATACAGGGGTCCCTATACAATGAGCAGTTCTTC.

The chain recombines TRBV28 with TRBJ2-7, with 9 bases that match TRBD2. After removal of 4 bases from V and 4 bases from J, the junction contained 17 bases not matched to a gene. This CDR3 spans 18 amino acids. Per the germline V gene, CDR1 is MDHEN and CDR2 is SYDVKM. CDR3 nucleotides: TGTGCCAGCAGTTCGCGGGGGGGCACGGTCCCACGGCGGTACGAGCAGTACTTC. Protein product: CASSSRGGTVPRRYEQYF.

This chain connects TRBV7-9 to TRBJ2-7; the D gene is possibly TRBD1 (6 bases). V lost 1 base to trimming and J lost 1 base, with 8 bases between them. The length of the CDR3 is 14 residues. Germline CDR1 SEHNR, CDR2 FQNEAQ (reference sequence). The CDR3 region has the DNA TGTGCCAGCAGCTTAGAACAGGGTTCCTACGAGCAGTACTTC. As protein: CASSLEQGSYEQYF.

The V call is TRBV5-1, the J call TRBJ1-6; tentatively, D is TRBD1 (6 bases). The CDR3 has 17 residues. Germline-derived CDR1 and CDR2 are SGHRS and YFSETQ. The V and J ends lost 0 bases and 6 bases respectively, with 16 bases between them. The CDR3 sequence: CASSLGPGQGSNSPLHF. DNA of the CDR3: TGCGCCAGCAGCTTGGGGCCCGGGCAGGGGTCTAATTCACCCCTCCACTTT.

This sequence joins TRBV18 and TRBJ1-3; no clear D. V was cut by 4 bases and J by 5 bases, with 9 bases left in between. The CDR3 totals 13 residues. In germline, CDR1 is KGHSH, CDR2 LQKENI. The CDR3 DNA reads TGTGCCAGCTCACGGGGAGATAGAAACACCATATATTTT. Its translation: CASSRGDRNTIYF.

This clone was detected only a few times. J is TRBJ2-7 and V is TRBV11-1; 7 nucleotides line up with TRBD2. This CDR3 is 12 amino acids long. V trimming: 5 bases; J trimming: 4 bases; junction bases outside the gene matches: 2. Per the germline V gene, CDR1 is SGHAT and CDR2 is FQDESV (reference sequence). In DNA, the CDR3 is TGTGCCAGCAGCAGACTAGCTTACGAGCAGTACTTC. Amino acids: CASSRLAYEQYF.

The chain couples TRBV5-6 to TRBJ2-7; D is undetermined. V was shortened by 4 bases and J by 6 bases, with 14 bases between the two germline ends. The CDR3 covers 13 residues. Germline V CDR1 and CDR2: SGHDT, YYEEEE. The CDR3 loop reads CASSVAERGEQYF. The DNA for the CDR3 is TGTGCCAGCAGCGTCGCGGAAAGAGGCGAGCAGTACTTC.

The CDR3 region has the DNA TGTGCCTGGACCTTACGTACTACCCTAACCGGGGAGCTGTTTTTT. It translates to CAWTLRTTLTGELFF. The rearrangement uses TRBV30 and TRBJ2-2; D is ambiguous. Trimming stripped 4 bases from V and 5 bases from J, with 17 bases between. Per the germline V gene, CDR1 is GTSNPN and CDR2 is SVGIG (reference sequence). The length of the CDR3 is 15 residues.

CDR3 protein: CAWNPGGRSGKLFF. As DNA, the CDR3 is TGTGCCTGGAACCCGGGGGGACGTTCTGGAAAACTGTTTTTT. J is TRBJ1-4 and V is TRBV30; possibly TRBD1 for D (5 bases). Germline CDR1 reads GTSNPN; CDR2 reads SVGIG (reference sequence). The CDR3 extends over 14 amino acids. Trimming pared 4 bases from V and 10 bases from J, leaving 19 bases between. The full variable domain, completed using reference TRBV30 and TRBJ1-4, is SQTIHQWPATLVQPVGSPLSLECTVEGTSNPNLYWYRQAAGRGLQLLFYSVGIGQISSEVPQNLSASRPQDRQFILSSKKLLLSDSGFYLCAWNPGGRSGKLFFGSGTQLSVL.

J is TRBJ2-3 and V is TRBV7-9; TRBD2 matches 10 bases. The length of the CDR3 is 16 residues. The V gene's germline CDR1 is SEHNR and CDR2 FQNEAQ (reference sequence). V dropped 3 bases and J dropped 6; count of bases not matched to a gene: 9. Written as DNA, the CDR3 is TGTGCCAGCAGCTTGGGAATAGCGGGAGGTGCGGATACGCAGTATTTT. It encodes CASSLGIAGGADTQYF.

V gene TRBV7-9 combines with J gene TRBJ2-1, with TRBD1 matching 7 bases. Per the germline V gene, CDR1 is SEHNR and CDR2 is FQNEAQ (reference sequence). Trimming cost V 6 bases and J 0 bases; bases outside gene matches: 2. The CDR3 covers 14 residues. The CDR3 sequence: CASSSGGSYNEQFF. In DNA form, the CDR3 reads TGTGCCAGCAGTTCAGGGGGCTCCTACAATGAGCAGTTCTTC.

The CDR3 here is CASSSPLGAGEGYNEQFF. CDR3 bases: TGTGCCAGCAGCTCGCCTCTGGGGGCGGGAGAGGGGTACAATGAGCAGTTCTTC. The chain couples TRBV7-8 to TRBJ2-1, with a weak D call TRBD2 (7 bases). Trimming cost V 4 bases and J 4 bases, with 23 bases left between them. The CDR3 covers 18 residues. CDR1 and CDR2 (germline): SGHVS, FQNEAQ. The variable domain in full, with the rest retrieved from reference TRBV7-8 and TRBJ2-1, is GAGVSQSPRYKVAKRGQDVALRCDPISGHVSLFWYQQALGQGPEFLTYFQNEAQLDKSGLPSDRFFAERPEGSVSTLKIQRTQQEDSAVYLCASSSPLGAGEGYNEQFFGPGTRLTVL.

The chain carries TRBV19 and TRBJ2-3; 7 nucleotides agree with TRBD2. The CDR3 extends over 13 amino acids. Germline V gives CDR1 LNHDA, CDR2 SQIVND (reference sequence). With V trimmed by 7 bases and J by 3 bases, 4 bases remained unmatched. For the CDR3, the DNA is TGTGCCAGTAATTCGCGGGAGACAGATACGCAGTATTTT. It encodes CASNSRETDTQYF.

The V gene is TRBV6-4, the J gene TRBJ2-3; D is perhaps TRBD2 (6 bases). CDR1 MRHNA and CDR2 SNTAGT come from the germline V gene. The V end was cut by 6 bases, the J end by 0 bases, with 13 bases between. The CDR3 is 15 residues long. For the CDR3, the DNA is TGTGCCAGCAGAATGGACGGGACTAGCACAGATACGCAGTATTTT. It is translated as CASRMDGTSTDTQYF.

J is TRBJ2-1 and V is TRBV7-8; weak D call: TRBD2 (6 bases). V shed 5 bases and J shed 6 bases, with 17 bases lying between them. The CDR3 runs 15 residues. CDR1 is SGHVS and CDR2 is FQNEAQ in the germline V gene. CDR3 bases: TGTGCCAGCAGCCCCGTTCGGGGGTTATTCAATGAGCAGTTCTTC. Its protein product is CASSPVRGLFNEQFF.

This chain joins TRBV19 and TRBJ1-2; possibly TRBD1 for D (5 bases). From germline, CDR1 is LNHDA and CDR2 SQIVND (reference sequence). Trimming pared 7 bases from V and 1 base from J, leaving 16 bases between. The CDR3 length is 15 residues. Here the CDR3 DNA reads TGTGCCAGTAATCCCGATAAGACAGTTAACTATGGCTACACCTTC. Translating it yields CASNPDKTVNYGYTF.

The chain couples TRBV5-1 to TRBJ1-5, with D maybe TRBD1 (5 bases). Trimming stripped 0 bases from V and 7 bases from J, with 14 bases between. This CDR3 is built from 15 residues. CDR1 SGHRS and CDR2 YFSETQ come from the germline V gene. The CDR3 bases are TGCGCCAGCAGCTTGGCTCCAGGGAAGACCCAGCCCCAGCATTTT. Translating it yields CASSLAPGKTQPQHF.

The CDR3 reads CASSGHPGDYGYTF. DNA of the CDR3: TGTGCCAGCAGCGGACACCCTGGTGACTATGGCTACACCTTC. The J gene is TRBJ1-2, the V gene TRBV25-1; a weak D match, TRBD1 (5 bases). CDR3 length equals 14 residues. Trimming removed 6 bases from V and 3 bases from J, with 14 bases in between. The germline gives CDR1 MGHDK, CDR2 SYGVNS.

This sequence joins TRBV4-2 and TRBJ2-3, with 10 bases matching TRBD2. With V trimmed by 1 base and J by 1 base, 8 bases remained unmatched. The CDR3 has 18 amino acids. CDR1 and CDR2 from the germline V gene are LGHNA and YNFKEQ. The CDR3 sequence is CASSQAGLARLRTDTQYF. The CDR3 DNA sequence: TGTGCCAGCAGCCAAGCGGGACTAGCGCGACTTCGCACAGATACGCAGTATTTT.

Worth noting for this clone: The sample holds other DNA sequences that translate to the same CDR3. The chain couples TRBV19 to TRBJ1-1, with unresolved D. This CDR3 has 13 residues. Between the trimmed V and J ends, which lost 3 bases and 2 bases, there was a span of 7 bases. CDR1 and CDR2 (germline): LNHDA, SQIVND (reference sequence). The CDR3 here is CASSISVNTEAFF. The CDR3 DNA is TGTGCCAGTAGTATTAGCGTTAACACTGAAGCTTTCTTT.

The V call is TRBV4-1, the J call TRBJ1-3; D not resolved. Germline CDR1 reads MGHRA; CDR2 reads YSYEKL. The CDR3 totals 15 residues. The ends were cut back, 1 base at V and 5 bases at J, with 12 bases in the middle. In nucleotides, the CDR3 is TGCGCCAGCAGCCAAGGATTCAGTACCAGAAACACCATATATTTT. Residues: CASSQGFSTRNTIYF.

The CDR3 region has the DNA TGTGCCAGCAGTTACTCGAGGTCGGAGAATTACGAGCAGTACTTC. Its translation is CASSYSRSENYEQYF. The chain is built from TRBV6-5 and TRBJ2-7; D not certain. Germline CDR1 is MNHEY and CDR2 is SVGAGI. Deletions cut 0 bases from V and 4 bases from J, with 13 bases between. CDR3 length: 15 residues.

This sequence joins TRBV7-2 and TRBJ2-1; the match to TRBD2 covers 8 bases. V was pared by 1 base and J by 6 bases, with 5 bases of the junction left unmatched. Germline-derived CDR1 and CDR2 are SGHTA and FQGNSA. The length of the CDR3 is 15 residues. This CDR3 reads CASSLVGTSRNEQFF. CDR3 nucleotides: TGTGCCAGCAGCTTAGTAGGGACTAGTCGCAATGAGCAGTTCTTC.